This passage covers 7 T cell receptor beta chains from one sample sequenced in a study of post-analysis software for immune sequencing data. Study outcomes and limitations: Controls had lower frequencies than patients of about 5 TRBV segments, which included TRBV5-6, TRBV5-1 and TRBV20-1.

These TCRs are of unknown antigen specificity. Unique molecular identifiers were present in the TCR beta cDNA libraries. Each CDR3 protein gets one entry after TCRdb re-called the PCR reads with MiXCR. The table has about half a million distinct CDR3 sequences, roughly 45% seen once; the top ten hold roughly 12%. Source material: blood. The receptors were sampled from a girl aged 5-17 years with multiple sclerosis.

This clonotype was seen a few times. The V call is TRBV20-1, the J call TRBJ2-6; 8 nucleotides align to TRBD2. Looked up from germline, CDR1 is DFQATT and CDR2 is SNEGSKA (reference sequence). V shed 8 bases, J shed 2 bases, and the junction held 8 bases outside the gene matches. CDR3 length equals 15 residues. CDR3 residues: CSFLSGGTGANVLTF. CDR3 nucleotide sequence: TGCAGTTTTCTCTCGGGGGGGACTGGGGCCAACGTCCTGACTTTC.

This clonotype was recorded a few times. This chain's CDR3 is CASSLKLAARTDTQYF. In DNA form, the CDR3 reads TGTGCCAGCAGCCTAAAGCTAGCGGCACGCACAGATACGCAGTATTTT. V gene TRBV7-9 combines with J gene TRBJ2-3, with 7 bases lining up with TRBD2. The V gene end was trimmed by 5 bases and the J gene end by 1 base; junction bases not matched to a gene: 9. Germline V gene lookup returns CDR1 SEHNR and CDR2 FQNEAQ (reference sequence). This CDR3 spans 16 amino acids.

The rearrangement uses TRBV20-1 and TRBJ2-1; TRBD2 matches 14 bases. CDR3 size: 15 residues. Trimming at V came to 5 bases and at J to 5 bases, leaving 5 bases not matched to a gene. The germline CDR1 and CDR2 sequences are DFQATT and SNEGSKA (reference sequence). CDR3 protein: CSAQGLAGANNEQFF. CDR3 in DNA: TGCAGTGCTCAGGGACTAGCGGGAGCCAACAATGAGCAGTTCTTC.

With regard to this clonotype: Mismatch with germline at one junction end may stem from a read error. The V call is TRBV4-1, the J call TRBJ1-2; weak D call: TRBD1 (6 bases). The CDR3 extends over 14 amino acids. CDR1 MGHRA and CDR2 YSYEKL come from the germline V gene. Here the CDR3 reads CASSPRGARYGHTF. For the CDR3, the DNA is TGCGCCAGCAGCCCACGGGGGGCTCGATATGGCCACACCTTC.

The chain links TRBV20-1 to TRBJ2-1; TRBD2 matches 8 bases. This CDR3 is 13 amino acids long. V shed 3 bases and J 6 bases; nucleotides not matched to a gene: 4. In germline, CDR1 is DFQATT, CDR2 SNEGSKA (reference sequence). The CDR3 nucleotides read TGCAGTGCTAGCGGGACTAGGAGCAATGAGCAGTTCTTC. It yields the protein CSASGTRSNEQFF.

This rearrangement joins TRBV4-1 to TRBJ2-7, with D unresolved. Per the germline V gene, CDR1 is MGHRA and CDR2 is YSYEKL. This CDR3 spans 12 amino acids. V lost 5 bases, J lost 7 bases, and 12 bases lay in between. In DNA, the CDR3 is TGCGCCAGCAGCGGAAGGGTAGGGGAGCAGTACTTC. Its translation: CASSGRVGEQYF.

This chain links TRBV7-3 with TRBJ2-3; D is perhaps TRBD1 (5 bases). Germline loops: CDR1 SGHTA, CDR2 FQGTGA. The V and J ends lost 0 bases and 3 bases respectively, with 13 bases between them. The CDR3 has 16 residues. CDR3 residues: CASSLTGQGVTDTQYF. The CDR3 nucleotides are TGTGCCAGCAGCTTAACTGGACAAGGGGTGACAGATACGCAGTATTTT.